This is a list of T cell receptor beta chains from one sample in a study of T cells in localized non-small cell lung cancer. This table comes from immunoSEQ multiplex PCR, and its TCRdb copy is limited to in-frame clones, with some not included. Of 24,000 or so clones listed, 75% to 90% are singletons. This specimen consisted of peripheral blood, obtained before any cancer treatment. These receptors came from a female donor of 60 years or more with stage I lung adenocarcinoma. Each CDR3 is given with its conserved first and last residue. D genes are given only for firm matches. Only some rows state a clone size, as once, few, many or a class for expanded clones.

>TRBD2|.|TRBJ2-1|TRBV25-1
TGTGCCAGCAGCGGGGGACTAGCGGGGAGATACAATGAGCAGTTCTTC
CASSGGLAGRYNEQFF
>TRBD1|.|TRBJ1-4|TRBV5-1
TGCGCCAGCAGCTTAACCACAGGGGGCCGGGAAAAACTGTTTTTT
CASSLTTGGREKLFF
>TRBD1|.|TRBJ1-2|TRBV5-5
TGTGCCAGCAGCTTGGTGGACAGGGGGCGAAGTGGCTACACCTTC
CASSLVDRGRSGYTF
>TRBD1|.|TRBJ1-2|TRBV6-5
TGTGCCAGCAGTTACCAGAGGACAGGGGGTGGCTATGGCTACACCTTC
CASSYQRTGGGYGYTF
>.|.|TRBJ2-5|TRBV2
TGTGCCAGCAGTGACGGGGTTTCAGAGACCCAGTACTTC
CASSDGVSETQYF
>.|.|TRBJ1-2|TRBV5-1
TGCGCCAGCAGCTTGGAAGGGGATCTGCACTACACCTTC
CASSLEGDLHYTF
>.|.|TRBJ1-1|TRBV7-3
TGTGCCAGCAGCTTAAATTCAGGGGAAGCTTTCTTT
CASSLNSGEAFF
>.|.|TRBJ2-5|TRBV6-1
TGTGCCAGCAGTGAAGCTGTGGGCGAAGGGACCCAGTACTTC
CASSEAVGEGTQYF
>.|.|TRBJ1-2|TRBV10-2
TGCGCCAGCAGTGTTGGGCAGAGAAACTATGGCTACACCTTC
CASSVGQRNYGYTF
>.|.|TRBJ2-3|TRBV30
TGTGCCTGGACAGAGCGGGCTAGTCATACGCAGTATTTT
CAWTERASHTQYF
>.|once|TRBJ1-1|TRBV11-2
TGTGCCAGCAGCTTAAGGGAGAACACTGAAGCTTTCTTT
CASSLRENTEAFF
>TRBD1|.|TRBJ2-7|TRBV29-1
TGCAGCGTTGTATGGCAGGGGGCTCGTTGGGAGCAGTACTTC
CSVVWQGARWEQYF